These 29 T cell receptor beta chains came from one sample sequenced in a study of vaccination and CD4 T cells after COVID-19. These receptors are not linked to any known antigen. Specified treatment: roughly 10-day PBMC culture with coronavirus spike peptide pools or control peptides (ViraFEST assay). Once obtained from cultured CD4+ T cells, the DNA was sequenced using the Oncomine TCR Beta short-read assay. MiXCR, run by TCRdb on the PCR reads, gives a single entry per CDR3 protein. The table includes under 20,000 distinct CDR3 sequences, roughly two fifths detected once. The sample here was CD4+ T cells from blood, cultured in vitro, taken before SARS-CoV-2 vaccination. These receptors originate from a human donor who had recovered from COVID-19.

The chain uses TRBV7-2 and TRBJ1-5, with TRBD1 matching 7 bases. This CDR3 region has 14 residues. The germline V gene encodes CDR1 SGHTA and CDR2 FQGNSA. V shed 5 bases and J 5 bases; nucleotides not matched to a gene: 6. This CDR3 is CASSGGRGDQPQHF. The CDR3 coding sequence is TGTGCCAGCAGCGGGGGCAGGGGGGATCAGCCCCAGCATTTT.

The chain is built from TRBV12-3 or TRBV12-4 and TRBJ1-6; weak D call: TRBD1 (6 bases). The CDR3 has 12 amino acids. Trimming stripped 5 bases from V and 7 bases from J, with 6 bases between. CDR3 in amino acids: CASSGQNSPLHF. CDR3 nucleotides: TGTGCCAGCAGTGGACAGAATTCACCCCTCCACTTT.

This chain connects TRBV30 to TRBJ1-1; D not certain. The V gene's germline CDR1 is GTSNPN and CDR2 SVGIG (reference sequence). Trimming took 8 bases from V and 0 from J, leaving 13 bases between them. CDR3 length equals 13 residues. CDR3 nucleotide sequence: TGTGCCGGGCAATTCTCAATGAACACTGAAGCTTTCTTT. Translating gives CAGQFSMNTEAFF.

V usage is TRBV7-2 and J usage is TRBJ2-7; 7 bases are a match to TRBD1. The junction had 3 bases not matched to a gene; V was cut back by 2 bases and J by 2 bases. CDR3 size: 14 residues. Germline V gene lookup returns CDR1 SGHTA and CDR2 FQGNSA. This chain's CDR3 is CASSLRDRTYEQYF. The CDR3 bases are TGTGCCAGCAGCTTACGGGACAGAACCTACGAGCAGTACTTC.

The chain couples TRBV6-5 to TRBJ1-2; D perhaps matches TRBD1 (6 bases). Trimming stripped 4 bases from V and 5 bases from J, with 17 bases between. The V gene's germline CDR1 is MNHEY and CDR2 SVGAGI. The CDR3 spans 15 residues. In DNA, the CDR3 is TGTGCCAGCAGTTCCTCGGCCGGGGGCCCTTATGGCTACACCTTC. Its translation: CASSSSAGGPYGYTF.

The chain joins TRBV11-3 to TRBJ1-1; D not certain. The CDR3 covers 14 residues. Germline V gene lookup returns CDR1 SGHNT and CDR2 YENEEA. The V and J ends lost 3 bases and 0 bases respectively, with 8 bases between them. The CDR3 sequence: CASSFEVMNTEAFF. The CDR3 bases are TGTGCCAGCAGCTTCGAGGTCATGAACACTGAAGCTTTCTTT.

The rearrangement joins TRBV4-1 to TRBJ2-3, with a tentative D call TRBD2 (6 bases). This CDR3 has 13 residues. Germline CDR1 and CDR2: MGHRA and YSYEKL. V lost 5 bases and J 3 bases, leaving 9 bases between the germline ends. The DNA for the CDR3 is TGCGCCAGCAGCGTCCGGGAGACAGATACGCAGTATTTT. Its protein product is CASSVRETDTQYF.

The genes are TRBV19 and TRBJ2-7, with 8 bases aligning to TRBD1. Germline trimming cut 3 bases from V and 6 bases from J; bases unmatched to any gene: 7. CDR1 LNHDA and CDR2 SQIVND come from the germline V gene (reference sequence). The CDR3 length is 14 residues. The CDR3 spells CASSILDRAAEQYF. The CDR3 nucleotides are TGTGCCAGTAGTATCCTGGACAGGGCAGCCGAGCAGTACTTC.

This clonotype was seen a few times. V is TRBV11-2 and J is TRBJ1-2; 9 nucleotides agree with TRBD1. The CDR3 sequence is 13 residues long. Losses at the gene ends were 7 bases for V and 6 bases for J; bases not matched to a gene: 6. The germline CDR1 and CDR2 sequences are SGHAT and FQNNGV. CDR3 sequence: CASKDRGNDGYTF. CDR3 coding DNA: TGTGCCAGCAAGGACAGGGGAAATGATGGCTACACCTTC.

The CDR3 loop is CASSRLEKEGYTF. CDR3 DNA: TGTGCCAGCAGCCGCCTTGAAAAAGAGGGCTACACCTTC. This rearrangement joins TRBV14 to TRBJ1-2; D uncertain. CDR3 size: 13 residues. Deletions cut 4 bases from V and 8 bases from J, with 14 bases between. CDR1 and CDR2 from the germline V gene are SGHDN and FVKESK.

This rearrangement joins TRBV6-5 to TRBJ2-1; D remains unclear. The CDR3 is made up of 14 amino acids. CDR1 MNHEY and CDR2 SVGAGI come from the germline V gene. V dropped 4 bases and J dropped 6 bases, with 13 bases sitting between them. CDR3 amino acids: CASSLKVQFNEQFF. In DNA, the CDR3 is TGTGCCAGCAGTTTGAAGGTGCAATTCAATGAGCAGTTCTTC.

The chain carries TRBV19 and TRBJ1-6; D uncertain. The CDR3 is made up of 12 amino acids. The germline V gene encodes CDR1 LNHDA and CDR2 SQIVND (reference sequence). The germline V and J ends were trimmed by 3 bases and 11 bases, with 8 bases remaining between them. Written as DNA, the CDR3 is TGTGCCAGTAGTATCCTCGGAGCACCCCTCCACTTT. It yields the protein CASSILGAPLHF.

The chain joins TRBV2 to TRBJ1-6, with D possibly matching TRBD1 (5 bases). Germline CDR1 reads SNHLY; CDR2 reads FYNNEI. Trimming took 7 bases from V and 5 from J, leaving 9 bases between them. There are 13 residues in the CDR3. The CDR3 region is CASIQGHNSPLHF. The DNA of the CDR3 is TGTGCCAGCATCCAGGGCCATAATTCACCCCTCCACTTT.

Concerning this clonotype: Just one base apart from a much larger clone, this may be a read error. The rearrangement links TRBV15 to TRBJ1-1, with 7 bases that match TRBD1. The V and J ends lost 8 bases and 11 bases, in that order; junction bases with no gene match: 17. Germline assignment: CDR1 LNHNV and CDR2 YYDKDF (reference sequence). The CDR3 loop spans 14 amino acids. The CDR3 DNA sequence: TGTGCCACCGGCACCCGGACAACAGGGGTTGGCGCTTTCTTT. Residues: CATGTRTTGVGAFF.

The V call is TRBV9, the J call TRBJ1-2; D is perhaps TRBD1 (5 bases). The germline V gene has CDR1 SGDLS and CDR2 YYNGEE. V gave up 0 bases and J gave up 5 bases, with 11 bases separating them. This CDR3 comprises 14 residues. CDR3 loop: CASSVGGAPYGYTF. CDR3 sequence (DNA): TGTGCCAGCAGCGTAGGCGGGGCTCCATATGGCTACACCTTC. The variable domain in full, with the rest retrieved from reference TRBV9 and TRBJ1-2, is DSGVTQTPKHLITATGQRVTLRCSPRSGDLSVYWYQQSLDQGLQFLIQYYNGEERAKGNILERFSAQQFPDLHSELNLSSLELGDSALYFCASSVGGAPYGYTFGSGTRLTVV.

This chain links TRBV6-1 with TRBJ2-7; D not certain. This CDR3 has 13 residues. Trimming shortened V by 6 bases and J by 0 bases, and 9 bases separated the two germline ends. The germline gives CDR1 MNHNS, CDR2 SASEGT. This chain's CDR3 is CASSRSVSYEQYF. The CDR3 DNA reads TGTGCCAGCAGCCGATCAGTCTCCTACGAGCAGTACTTC.

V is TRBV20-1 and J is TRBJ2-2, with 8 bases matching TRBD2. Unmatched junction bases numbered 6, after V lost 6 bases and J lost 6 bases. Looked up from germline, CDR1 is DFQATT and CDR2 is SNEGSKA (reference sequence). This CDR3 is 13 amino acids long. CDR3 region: CSARSGSPGELFF. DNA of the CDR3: TGCAGTGCCAGAAGCGGGAGTCCCGGGGAGCTGTTTTTT.

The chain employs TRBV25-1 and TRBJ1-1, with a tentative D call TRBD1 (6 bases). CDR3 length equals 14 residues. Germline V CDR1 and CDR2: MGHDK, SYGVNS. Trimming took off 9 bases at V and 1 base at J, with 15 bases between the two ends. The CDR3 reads CASSAGVANTEAFF. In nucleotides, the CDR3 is TGTGCCAGTTCTGCAGGGGTCGCGAACACTGAAGCTTTCTTT.

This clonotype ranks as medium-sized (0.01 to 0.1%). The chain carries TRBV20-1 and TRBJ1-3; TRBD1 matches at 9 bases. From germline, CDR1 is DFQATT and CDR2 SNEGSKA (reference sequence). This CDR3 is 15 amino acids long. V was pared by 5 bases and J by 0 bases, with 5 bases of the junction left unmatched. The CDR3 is CSARDREVSGNTIYF. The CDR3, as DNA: TGCAGTGCTCGGGACAGGGAGGTCTCTGGAAACACCATATATTTT.

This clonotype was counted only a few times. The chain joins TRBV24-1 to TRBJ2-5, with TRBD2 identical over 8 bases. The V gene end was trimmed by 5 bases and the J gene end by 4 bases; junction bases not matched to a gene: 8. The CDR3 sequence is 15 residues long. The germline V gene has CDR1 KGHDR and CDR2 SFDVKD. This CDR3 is CATSASLAGRETQYF. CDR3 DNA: TGTGCCACCAGTGCATCCCTAGCGGGTAGAGAGACCCAGTACTTC.

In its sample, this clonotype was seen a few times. CDR3 DNA: TGTGCCAGCAGGGTGCAGTATAATTCACCCCTCCACTTT. This translates into CASRVQYNSPLHF. The chain employs TRBV28 and TRBJ1-6; no firm D call. V was trimmed by 6 bases and J by 4 bases, leaving 7 bases between them. The CDR3 extends over 13 amino acids. The germline CDR1 and CDR2 sequences are MDHEN and SYDVKM.

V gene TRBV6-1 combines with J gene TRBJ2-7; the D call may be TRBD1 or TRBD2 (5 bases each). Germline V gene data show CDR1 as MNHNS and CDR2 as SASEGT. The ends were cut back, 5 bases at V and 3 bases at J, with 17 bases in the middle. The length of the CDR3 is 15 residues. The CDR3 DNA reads TGTGCCAGCAGTAACCGGGACCACCTCAACTACGAGCAGTACTTC. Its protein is CASSNRDHLNYEQYF.

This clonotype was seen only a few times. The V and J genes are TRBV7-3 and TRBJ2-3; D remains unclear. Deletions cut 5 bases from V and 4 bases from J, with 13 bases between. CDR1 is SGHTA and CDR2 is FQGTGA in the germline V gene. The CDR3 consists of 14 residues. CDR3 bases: TGTGCCAGCAGCGCCGCCCCAAATTCAGATACGCAGTATTTT. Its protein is CASSAAPNSDTQYF.

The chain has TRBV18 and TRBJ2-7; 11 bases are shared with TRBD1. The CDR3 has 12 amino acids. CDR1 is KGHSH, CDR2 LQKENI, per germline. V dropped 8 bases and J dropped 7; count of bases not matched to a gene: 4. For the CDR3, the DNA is TGTGCCAGCGGACAGGGGGCGAAGGAGCAGTACTTC. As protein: CASGQGAKEQYF. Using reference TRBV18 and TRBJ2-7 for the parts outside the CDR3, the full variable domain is NAGVMQNPRHLVRRRGQEARLRCSPMKGHSHVYWYRQLPEEGLKFMVYLQKENIIDESGMPKERFSAEFPKEGPSILRIQQVVRGDSAAYFCASGQGAKEQYFGPGTRLTVT.

Written as DNA, the CDR3 is TGTGCCAGCAGCCAAAGGGCTAGCGGGGGAAGAGATACGCAGTATTTT. The encoded protein is CASSQRASGGRDTQYF. This chain joins TRBV27 and TRBJ2-3; 10 nucleotides match TRBD2. V lost 6 bases, J lost 5 bases, and 11 bases stayed unmatched. The CDR3 covers 16 residues. From germline, CDR1 is MNHEY and CDR2 SMNVEV (reference sequence).

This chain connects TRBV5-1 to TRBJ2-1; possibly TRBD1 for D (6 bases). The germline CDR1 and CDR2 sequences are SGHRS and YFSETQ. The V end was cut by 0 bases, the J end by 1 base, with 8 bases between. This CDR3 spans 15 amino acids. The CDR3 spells CASSLAGTSYNEQFF. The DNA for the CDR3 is TGCGCCAGCAGCTTGGCTGGGACATCCTACAATGAGCAGTTCTTC.

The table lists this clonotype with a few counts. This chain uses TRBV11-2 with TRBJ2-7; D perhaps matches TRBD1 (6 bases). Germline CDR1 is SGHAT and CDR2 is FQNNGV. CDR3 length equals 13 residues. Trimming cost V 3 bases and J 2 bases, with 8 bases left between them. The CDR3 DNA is TGTGCCAGCAGCTTGGGACACCCCTACGAGCAGTACTTC. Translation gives CASSLGHPYEQYF.

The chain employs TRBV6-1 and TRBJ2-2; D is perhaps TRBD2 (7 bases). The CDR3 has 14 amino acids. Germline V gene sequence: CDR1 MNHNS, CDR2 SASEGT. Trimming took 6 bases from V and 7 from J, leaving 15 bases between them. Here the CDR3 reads CASRGLTGIGELFF. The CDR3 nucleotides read TGTGCCAGCAGGGGACTAACAGGGATCGGGGAGCTGTTTTTT.

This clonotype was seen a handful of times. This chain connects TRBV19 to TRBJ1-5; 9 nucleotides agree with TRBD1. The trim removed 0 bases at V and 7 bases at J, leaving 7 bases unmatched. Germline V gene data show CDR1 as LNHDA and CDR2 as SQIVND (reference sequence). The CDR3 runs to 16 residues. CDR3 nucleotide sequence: TGTGCCAGTAGTATAGAGGACAGGGGAGCGGGGCAGCCCCAGCATTTT. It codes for CASSIEDRGAGQPQHF.